These T cell receptor beta chains were read from a single sample in a study of blood T cell repertoires in COVID-19. The repertoire was sequenced with immunoSEQ multiplex PCR; TCRdb's copy has only in-frame clones and lacks some. The sample has 100,000 to 150,000 clones, 88% seen once. The sequenced sample consisted of peripheral blood. These receptors came from a man aged 50-60 years with acute or convalescent COVID-19. Each CDR3 is given without its conserved first and last residue. A D gene is named only where the DNA matches it firmly.

len	d_gene	v_gene	j_gene	CDR3aa
11	TRBD1	TRBV5-1	TRBJ2-7	ASSLTGVGEQY
11	.	TRBV18	TRBJ1-2	ASSPDRNYGYT
14	.	TRBV5-1	TRBJ2-6	ASSLGPGVGANVLT
13	TRBD1	TRBV7-6	TRBJ2-1	ASSLGQGAYNEQF
13	TRBD1	TRBV24-1	TRBJ2-2	ATSRQGADTGELF
12	TRBD1	TRBV6-6	TRBJ1-2	ASTKGQGAYGYT
14	.	TRBV6-1	TRBJ2-3	ASSEEGQGEEDTQY
12	.	TRBV5-6	TRBJ2-5	ASSLAGRRETQY
14	TRBD2	TRBV6-1	TRBJ2-3	ASSGPAGGGTDTQY
10	.	TRBV19	TRBJ1-2	ASSMTDGGYT
11	TRBD1	TRBV11-2	TRBJ1-3	ASSLGQGNTIY
15	.	TRBV4-1	TRBJ2-3	ASSQDLTGGFADTQY
14	TRBD1	TRBV18	TRBJ1-6	ASSTDRGGYNSPLH
13	TRBD1	TRBV3-1/TRBV3-2	TRBJ1-4	ASSQYGTGLEKLF
13	.	TRBV2	TRBJ2-2	ASREASANTGELF
14	TRBD2	TRBV6-5	TRBJ2-1	ASSYELAGGGNEQF
12	.	TRBV30	TRBJ1-1	AWSPGHGDTEAF
12	TRBD2	TRBV11-2	TRBJ2-3	ASSSRASGDTQY
14	.	TRBV12-5	TRBJ1-1	ASGLVAWGVRAEAF
14	.	TRBV3-1/TRBV3-2	TRBJ1-3	ASSQRSGFAGNTIY
16	TRBD2	TRBV4-3	TRBJ2-3	ASSQDARLAGGTDTQY
13	.	TRBV29-1	TRBJ2-6	SVVGGLSGANVLT
12	.	TRBV10-3	TRBJ2-1	AISESTIRDEQF
12	.	TRBV24-1	TRBJ2-7	ATSDPRSSYEQY
13	.	TRBV14	TRBJ2-2	ASSQYKGETGELF
12	TRBD1	TRBV5-6	TRBJ1-1	ASSPTGGGTEAF
12	.	TRBV11-3	TRBJ1-2	ASSEGNVNYGYT
12	.	TRBV3-1/TRBV3-2	TRBJ1-1	ASSQKQRNTEAF
13	TRBD2	TRBV7-9	TRBJ2-2	ASNQAGGGPGELF
14	TRBD2	TRBV5-1	TRBJ2-5	ASSRTSGSRQETQY
14	TRBD2	TRBV3-1/TRBV3-2	TRBJ2-7	ASSQDYGSGRDEQY
11	.	TRBV6-4	TRBJ2-1	ASSAGSYNEQF
13	.	TRBV18	TRBJ2-5	ASSPPSGEIETQY